The clone carrying this T cell receptor beta chain has more than one count but fewer than ten. No antigen is known for it. Expressed TCRB transcripts were sequenced, since all the RNA that had been isolated was reverse transcribed. The assay was immunoSEQ multiplex PCR, and TCRdb's table has in-frame clones only and misses some. The sample records 550,000 to 850,000 clones, about an eighth being singletons. This sample is drawn from a study of beta chain features in type 1 diabetes. Study details: Sorted cells examined across all samples numbered roughly 100 million.

General observations from the study: In every one of the four CD4+ subsets, TCRB CDR3s were moderately but significantly shorter in Type 1 diabetes patients. Healthy donors had naive, central memory and Treg TCRB repertoires that appeared less similar than those seen among patients.

Sequencing was performed on naive CD4+ T cells from blood. The receptor comes from a man between 18 and 29 years old with type 1 diabetes.

CDR3 coding DNA: TGTGCCAGCAGCTTGCAGGGAGGCTATGGCTACACCTTC. This translates into CASSLQGGYGYTF. The V gene is TRBV5-6, the J gene TRBJ1-2, with a possible D match to TRBD1 (5 bases). This CDR3 contains 13 residues. Trimming shortened V by 1 base and J by 4 bases, and 8 bases separated the two germline ends. Germline CDR1 is SGHDT and CDR2 is YYEEEE.